The 21 T cell receptor beta chains in this list originate from one sample, sequenced in a study of blood T cells in healthy people across ages. A second PCR of 7 to 11 cycles used a sample-barcoded 5' primer and a J-beta primer mix. TCRdb ran MiXCR on the 5' RACE reads and lists one entry per CDR3 protein. The sample holds 630,000 or so distinct CDR3 sequences, about 32% seen once. The sequenced material came from blood. These receptors all come from a woman of 80 years or more in good health.

This clonotype was counted at least ten times. The V gene is TRBV28, the J gene TRBJ2-3; D gene uncertain. The CDR3 is made up of 12 amino acids. Germline V gives CDR1 MDHEN, CDR2 SYDVKM. V was cut by 4 bases and J by 6 bases, with 8 bases left in between. CDR3 coding DNA: TGTGCCAGCAGTTCGATCTGGGATACGCAGTATTTT. Translated, it gives CASSSIWDTQYF.

Ten or more counts support this clonotype. The CDR3 is CSAGRDSNSPLHF. For the CDR3, the DNA is TGCAGTGCTGGCCGGGACAGTAATTCACCCCTCCACTTT. J is TRBJ1-6 and V is TRBV20-1, with TRBD1 matching over 7 bases. The trim removed 5 bases at V and 6 bases at J, leaving 4 bases unmatched. CDR1 DFQATT and CDR2 SNEGSKA come from the germline V gene (reference sequence). This CDR3 is built from 13 residues.

Many counts were recorded for this clonotype. The CDR3 nucleotides are TGCGCCAGCAGCTTGGGGGCCAGGTCCGCTGGCAATGAGCAGTTCTTC. Its translation: CASSLGARSAGNEQFF. The rearrangement links TRBV5-1 to TRBJ2-1; no firm D call. This CDR3 spans 16 amino acids. Germline V gene data show CDR1 as SGHRS and CDR2 as YFSETQ. The V gene lost 0 bases and the J gene lost 6 bases, with 16 bases spanning the gap.

In its sample, this clonotype was seen many times. The chain carries TRBV29-1 and TRBJ1-1; unclear D gene. V was pared by 7 bases and J by 4 bases, with 13 bases between. The CDR3 consists of 12 residues. The germline gives CDR1 SQVTM, CDR2 ANQGSEA. The CDR3 DNA follows: TGCAGCGCTATAGGCCTCCTCACTGAAGCTTTCTTT. It is translated as CSAIGLLTEAFF.

The chain combines TRBV12-3 or TRBV12-4 with TRBJ2-2, with 9 bases aligning to TRBD2. V lost 7 bases and J lost 4; bases outside the gene matches: 10. This CDR3 spans 16 amino acids. For the CDR3, the DNA is TGTGCCAGCACCTTAGCTAGCGGGGTAGGCACCGGGGAGCTGTTTTTT. Its protein is CASTLASGVGTGELFF.

The chain employs TRBV29-1 and TRBJ2-7; unclear D gene. Per germline, CDR1 SQVTM and CDR2 ANQGSEA. This CDR3 is built from 12 residues. V was shortened by 3 bases and J by 2 bases, with 8 bases between the two germline ends. CDR3 DNA sequence: TGCAGCGTTGAGCTGAAACCCTACGAGCAGTACTTC. Protein: CSVELKPYEQYF.

The chain carries TRBV30 and TRBJ1-2; TRBD1 is a possible D gene (5 bases). Germline V gene data show CDR1 as GTSNPN and CDR2 as SVGIG (reference sequence). The CDR3 has 14 residues. V was clipped by 4 bases and J by 2 bases, with 14 bases between them. The CDR3 nucleotides are TGTGCCTGGAAACGGATGAGGGGCAACTATGGCTACACCTTC. This translates into CAWKRMRGNYGYTF.

The sample holds a few counts of this clonotype. The rearrangement joins TRBV14 to TRBJ1-2, with TRBD1 identical over 8 bases. The CDR3 runs to 15 residues. Germline trimming cut 5 bases from V and 2 bases from J; bases unmatched to any gene: 7. Germline lookup yields CDR1 SGHDN and CDR2 FVKESK. CDR3 nucleotide sequence: TGTGCCAGCAGCTTTCTGACAGGGGCGAACTATGGCTACACCTTC. Translated, it gives CASSFLTGANYGYTF.

The CDR3: CSAATDTQYF. CDR3 sequence (DNA): TGCAGTGCTGCAACAGATACGCAGTATTTT. The chain carries TRBV20-1 and TRBJ2-3; D gene ambiguous. Germline V gene lookup returns CDR1 DFQATT and CDR2 SNEGSKA (reference sequence). Trimming shortened V by 5 bases and J by 3 bases, and 3 bases separated the two germline ends. This CDR3 contains 10 residues.

With regard to this clonotype: A much larger clone differs by one base, so this may be a read error. The chain employs TRBV20-1 and TRBJ1-4; D is unclear. CDR1 is DFQATT and CDR2 is SNEGSKA in the germline V gene (reference sequence). The CDR3 consists of 14 residues. V lost 5 bases, J lost 3 bases, and 13 bases lay in between. Written as DNA, the CDR3 is TGCAGTGCTGTAGACCGTGCAGCTAATGAAAAACTGTTTTTT. Protein: CSAVDRAANEKLFF.

The rearrangement links TRBV20-1 to TRBJ2-7, with D possibly TRBD1 on 6 matching bases. The CDR3 covers 13 residues. V shed 0 bases and J shed 4 bases, with 10 bases lying between them. The V gene's germline CDR1 is DFQATT and CDR2 SNEGSKA (reference sequence). DNA of the CDR3: TGCAGTGCTAGAGAATGGACAGAGTACGAGCAGTACTTC. It yields the protein CSAREWTEYEQYF.

This clonotype appeared many times. This rearrangement joins TRBV20-1 to TRBJ2-3; tentatively, D is TRBD2 (6 bases). This CDR3 region has 11 residues. Between the trimmed V and J ends, which lost 6 bases and 9 bases, there was a span of 13 bases. In germline, CDR1 is DFQATT, CDR2 SNEGSKA (reference sequence). The CDR3 here is CSARTSSTQYF. The DNA for the CDR3 is TGCAGTGCCCGAACTAGCAGCACGCAGTATTTT.

Of note for this clonotype: With a much larger clone just one base away, this may be a read error. The rearrangement links TRBV7-2 to TRBJ2-7; perhaps TRBD1 as D (5 bases). CDR1 and CDR2 (germline): SGHTA, FQGNSA. The CDR3 consists of 13 residues. V lost 7 bases and J 0 bases, leaving 10 bases between the germline ends. CDR3 DNA sequence: TGTGCCAGCACCGACAGTGTCTCCTACGAGCAGTACTTC. This encodes CASTDSVSYEQYF.

This clonotype was recorded at least ten times. V and J are TRBV30 and TRBJ2-3; no definite D call. The CDR3 covers 12 residues. The V end was cut by 0 bases, the J end by 4 bases, with 5 bases between. Germline lookup yields CDR1 GTSNPN and CDR2 SVGIG (reference sequence). The CDR3 region has the DNA TGTGCCTGGAGTGTAAGGGCAGATACGCAGTATTTT. This codes for CAWSVRADTQYF.

This clonotype has only one observation. CDR3 nucleotides: TGTGCCAGCAGTTTTCCGGGGGTCCCCTATATGCAGTACTTC. This sequence encodes CASSFPGVPYMQYF. J is TRBJ2-7 and V is TRBV27; a weak D match, TRBD2 (6 bases). The CDR3 totals 14 residues. The V end lost 3 bases, the J end lost 9 bases, and 18 bases lay between the germline ends. Germline assignment: CDR1 MNHEY and CDR2 SMNVEV (reference sequence).

This clonotype has more than one count but fewer than ten. A much larger clone lies one base from this, so it may be a read error. The rearrangement joins TRBV20-1 to TRBJ2-7; TRBD1 is a possible D gene (7 bases). Deletions cut 4 bases from V and 7 bases from J, with 23 bases between. CDR1 and CDR2 (germline): DFQATT, SNEGSKA (reference sequence). The CDR3 extends over 15 amino acids. CDR3 amino acids: CSAKTGAGRYNEQYF. As DNA, the CDR3 is TGCAGTGCTAAAACAGGGGCGGGACGTTACAATGAGCAGTACTTC.

This rearrangement joins TRBV19 to TRBJ2-1; D is perhaps TRBD1 (6 bases). Germline V gives CDR1 LNHDA, CDR2 SQIVND (reference sequence). The V end lost 1 base, the J end lost 9 bases, and 16 bases lay between the germline ends. The CDR3 sequence is 15 residues long. CDR3 in amino acids: CASSIVGAGEGEQFF. The CDR3 DNA sequence: TGTGCCAGTAGTATAGTCGGGGCAGGGGAAGGTGAGCAGTTCTTC. Complete variable domain (other parts from reference TRBV19 and TRBJ2-1): DGGITQSPKYLFRKEGQNVTLSCEQNLNHDAMYWYRQDPGQGLRLIYYSQIVNDFQKGDIAEGYSVSREKKESFPLTVTSAQKNPTAFYLCASSIVGAGEGEQFFGPGTRLTVL.

In this sample, this clonotype turned up a few times. The rearrangement joins TRBV9 to TRBJ1-4, with a tentative D call TRBD1 (6 bases). Trimming took 5 bases from V and 3 from J, leaving 17 bases between them. This CDR3 has 16 residues. CDR1 SGDLS and CDR2 YYNGEE come from the germline V gene. The CDR3 is CASSESVGAANEKLFF. Written as DNA, the CDR3 is TGTGCCAGCAGTGAAAGTGTGGGGGCTGCTAATGAAAAACTGTTTTTT.

Many counts were recorded for this clonotype. The chain links TRBV6-1 to TRBJ2-4, with D maybe TRBD2 (6 bases). Germline V CDR1 and CDR2: MNHNS, SASEGT. The CDR3 runs 18 residues. Trimming stripped 6 bases from V and 1 base from J, with 22 bases between. CDR3 amino acids: CASRGFTQFAGAKNIQYF. The CDR3 DNA reads TGTGCCAGCAGAGGCTTCACACAGTTCGCGGGGGCCAAAAACATTCAGTACTTC.

In regard to this clonotype: This may come from a read error, since a much larger clone is one base off. This chain uses TRBV6-2 or TRBV6-3 with TRBJ1-2, with D hard to call. CDR1 MNHEY and CDR2 SVGEGT come from the germline V gene. V was cut by 8 bases and J by 7 bases, with 11 bases left in between. This CDR3 spans 11 amino acids. CDR3 nucleotide sequence: TGTGCCAGCTGCGAGGCCTGTGGCTACACCTTC. It codes for CASCEACGYTF.

Many counts were recorded for this clonotype. The chain uses TRBV9 and TRBJ2-2, with unresolved D. Germline V gives CDR1 SGDLS, CDR2 YYNGEE. This CDR3 comprises 12 residues. V lost 0 bases, J lost 5 bases, and 2 bases lay in between. The DNA for the CDR3 is TGTGCCAGCAGCGTAGAAACCGGGGAGCTGTTTTTT. Protein product: CASSVETGELFF.